The rows below give T cell receptor beta chains drawn from one sample of a study of blood T cell repertoires in COVID-19. TCRdb's table, derived via immunoSEQ multiplex PCR, lists solely in-frame clones and lacks some. The sample contains about 49,000 clones, about 70% of which appear only once. Input material: peripheral blood. These receptors were taken from a woman between 70 and 85 years old with acute or convalescent COVID-19. Both conserved end residues are part of each CDR3. D genes are given only for firm matches. Size values are once, few and many counts, or a class for expanded clones, and some rows have none.

J | D | V | size | DNA | CDR3
TRBJ2-5 | TRBD2 | TRBV7-2 | . | TGTGCCAGCAGCTTAGGGGTTAGAGCGGGAGGGAGAGAGACCCAGTACTTC | CASSLGVRAGGRETQYF
TRBJ1-5 | TRBD1 | TRBV6-5 | . | TGTGCCAGTAGGACAGGAAACAATCAGCCCCAGCATTTT | CASRTGNNQPQHF
TRBJ2-7 | . | TRBV6-5 | few | TGTGCCAGCAGTTATGACAGGTTGAGTGAGGCCGAGCAGTACTTC | CASSYDRLSEAEQYF
TRBJ2-5 | . | TRBV2 | . | TGTGCCAGCAGTGTAACGCGGCAGGGGAGGGAAGAGACCCAGTACTTC | CASSVTRQGREETQYF
TRBJ1-5 | . | TRBV6-5 | . | TGTGCCAGCAGCTCAGGGGCAACCAGCAATCAGCCCCAGCATTTT | CASSSGATSNQPQHF
TRBJ1-1 | . | TRBV6-6 | . | TGTGCCAGCAGAACCGACAGTAACACTGAAGCTTTCTTT | CASRTDSNTEAFF
TRBJ2-1 | . | TRBV4-3 | few | TGCGCCAGCAGCCAAGATTTGACAGCGTACAATGAGCAGTTCTTC | CASSQDLTAYNEQFF
TRBJ1-6 | . | TRBV5-4 | . | TGTGCCAGCAGCGTTCGGGCGGACACCAGATATTCACCCCTCCACTTT | CASSVRADTRYSPLHF
TRBJ1-6 | . | TRBV19 | . | TGTGCCAGTAGGGAGGAGAAGGTTAACTCACCCCTCCACTTT | CASREEKVNSPLHF
TRBJ1-4 | . | TRBV7-7 | few | TGTGCCAGCAGCCAGAGGGCAGGGAGGGGTGAAAAACTGTTTTTT | CASSQRAGRGEKLFF
TRBJ2-2 | TRBD2 | TRBV3-1/TRBV3-2 | many | TGTGCCAGCAGCCAAGGCGTCTCCGGGACAGGGCTAGCGGGAGGCCGGGAGCTGTTTTTT | CASSQGVSGTGLAGGRELFF
TRBJ2-5 | TRBD2 | TRBV29-1 | once | TGCAGCACCTGGAGAGGGACTAGCAAGGAGACCCAGTACTTC | CSTWRGTSKETQYF
TRBJ2-1 | . | TRBV6-1 | few | TGTGCCAGCAGTGACTGGGACAAGTTTAACGGGGATGAGCAGTTCTTC | CASSDWDKFNGDEQFF
TRBJ2-7 | TRBD1 | TRBV19 | once | TGTGCCAGTAGTCGCGGACAGGCCTACGAGCAGTACTTC | CASSRGQAYEQYF
TRBJ1-5 | TRBD1 | TRBV28 | . | TGTGCCAGCAGTCTGGGGGGACAGGGGAATCAGCCCCAGCATTTT | CASSLGGQGNQPQHF
TRBJ2-3 | TRBD2 | TRBV14 | . | TGTGCCAGCAGCCAAGATAAAGGCGGGAGGCACCGGGGGATATATACGCAGTATTTT | CASSQDKGGRHRGIYTQYF
TRBJ2-4 | . | TRBV5-7 | . | TGTGCCAGCAGCTTGCAGGGTCCCACAAACATTCAGTACTTC | CASSLQGPTNIQYF
TRBJ2-7 | . | TRBV5-5 | . | TGTGCCAGCAGCTTGTCAGGGTCCAGCTCCTACGAGCAGTACTTC | CASSLSGSSSYEQYF
TRBJ1-2 | . | TRBV25-1 | . | TGTGCCAGCAGTGAACCAGAAGACTATGGCTACACCTTC | CASSEPEDYGYTF
TRBJ2-5 | TRBD1 | TRBV7-8 | . | TGTGCCAGCAGCTGGGGACAGGGACAAGAGACCCAGTACTTC | CASSWGQGQETQYF
TRBJ2-7 | . | TRBV3-1/TRBV3-2 | . | TGTGCCAGCAGCCCGGACTACAACCCGGGCGAGCAGTACTTC | CASSPDYNPGEQYF
TRBJ1-6 | . | TRBV11-2 | . | TGTGCCAGCAGCTTAGGGGGCCCCAATTCACCCCTCCACTTT | CASSLGGPNSPLHF
TRBJ2-3 | TRBD2 | TRBV19 | few | TGTGCCAGTAGCCTCAGCGGGAGTCCCGCAGATACGCAGTATTTT | CASSLSGSPADTQYF
TRBJ2-3 | TRBD1 | TRBV6-5 | . | TGTGCCAGCAGATACCGGGACAGGGGAGATACGCAGTATTTT | CASRYRDRGDTQYF
TRBJ1-2 | TRBD1 | TRBV28 | . | TGTGCCAGCAGTCTTGGACAGGGGCAGGGTGGCTACACCTTC | CASSLGQGQGGYTF
TRBJ2-1 | TRBD2 | TRBV20-1 | few | TGCAGTGAGAGCGGGAGTAGTGAGCAGTTCTTC | CSESGSSEQFF
TRBJ2-1 | . | TRBV5-4 | . | TGTGCCAGCAGCAAAGCGTCCTACAATGAGCAGTTCTTC | CASSKASYNEQFF
TRBJ2-7 | TRBD2 | TRBV5-1 | . | TGCGCCAGCAGCTTAGCCGGGACTAGCGTCTACGAGCAGTACTTC | CASSLAGTSVYEQYF
TRBJ2-1 | TRBD2 | TRBV10-3 | few | TGTGCCATCAGTTCGAAGGGACTAGCGGGAGGCAATGAGCAGTTCTTC | CAISSKGLAGGNEQFF